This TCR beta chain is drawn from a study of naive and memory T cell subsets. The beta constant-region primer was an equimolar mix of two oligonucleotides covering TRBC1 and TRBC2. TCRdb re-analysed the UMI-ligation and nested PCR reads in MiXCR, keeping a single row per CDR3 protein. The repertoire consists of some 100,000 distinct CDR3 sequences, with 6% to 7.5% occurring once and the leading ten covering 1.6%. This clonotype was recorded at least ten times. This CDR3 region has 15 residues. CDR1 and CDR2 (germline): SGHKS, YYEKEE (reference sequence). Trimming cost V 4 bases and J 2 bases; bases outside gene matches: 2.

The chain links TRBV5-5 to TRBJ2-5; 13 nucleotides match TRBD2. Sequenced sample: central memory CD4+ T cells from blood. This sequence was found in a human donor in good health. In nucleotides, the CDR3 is TGTGCCAGCAGCAAGGGACTAGCGGGGCAAGAGACCCAGTACTTC. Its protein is CASSKGLAGQETQYF.